This passage covers 16 T cell receptor beta chains from one sample sequenced in a study of tumor-infiltrating lymphocytes in primary liver carcinoma. Without any cell sorting, roughly 20-30 mg of bulk tissue yielded co-extracted RNA and DNA. The template, approximately 500 ng total RNA, yielded TCR beta cDNA made with a constant-region primer. Three rounds of nested multiplex PCR with slightly modified ARM-PCR produced TCR beta libraries. Both of the initial two PCR rounds ran for roughly 11 cycles and employed TRBV1-TRBV30 forward primers alongside a C-beta reverse primer. TCRdb reanalysed the multiplex PCR reads using MiXCR and keeps one entry per CDR3 protein. Here the sample spans roughly 22,000 distinct CDR3 sequences, about 84% being singletons. Sequences were obtained from liver tumor tissue from sampling region 2. Regarding subset: tumor region T2, inferior pole. These receptors were taken from a woman younger than 45 with primary liver carcinoma and hepatitis B virus infection.

The chain has TRBV29-1 and TRBJ1-1; D gene ambiguous. CDR3 length: 12 residues. Per germline, CDR1 SQVTM and CDR2 ANQGSEA. In nucleotides, the CDR3 is TGCAGTGTCGAGGAAGGGAGCACTGAAGCTTTCTTT. This translates into CSVEEGSTEAFF.

Concerning this clonotype: One end of the junction does not line up with germline, which may come from a read error. The genes are TRBV4-2 and TRBJ2-1; 9 bases fit TRBD2. Germline CDR1 LGHNA, CDR2 YNFKEQ. The CDR3 totals 17 residues. CDR3 nucleotides: TGTGCCTGCAGCCAAGATTCGGGTAGCGGGAGTATCAATGAGCAGTTCTTC. It translates to CACSQDSGSGSINEQFF.

Remarks on this clonotype: At one of its ends the junction is not consistent with the germline gene, which may arise from a read error. The chain is built from TRBV28 and TRBJ1-5; D unresolved. Germline values: CDR1 MDHEN, CDR2 SYDVKM. This CDR3 contains 17 residues. This CDR3 reads CANSPFTGGRSNQPQRF. As DNA, the CDR3 is TGTGCCAACAGTCCGTTCACGGGAGGACGCTCCAATCAGCCCCAGCGTTTT.

As regards this clonotype: The CDR3 ends on some other residue instead of the conserved phenylalanine or tryptophan, so this is likely a read error. It is unclear where the CDR3 begins or ends on the DNA, so no DNA is shown, and the CDR3 is as TCRdb lists it. The chain couples TRBV11-2 to TRBJ2-2; TRBD2 is taken as the D call from the table, unchecked against the DNA. The CDR3 contains 18 residues when both ends are counted. Germline values: CDR1 SGHAT, CDR2 FQNNGV. CDR3 loop: CTSGSPRAGGPNTGEPFY.

To note about this clonotype: This CDR3 is missing its conserved last phenylalanine or tryptophan, likely due to a read error. V usage is TRBV11-2 and J usage is TRBJ1-4, with TRBD1 as a possible D gene (5 bases). This CDR3 contains 12 residues. Germline V gives CDR1 SGHAT, CDR2 FQNNGV. V lost 9 bases and J lost 10, with 15 bases in between. The CDR3: CASSPWGGKLFY. The CDR3 DNA follows: TGTGCCAGTAGTCCCTGGGGGGGAAAACTGTTTTAT.

On this clonotype itself: Its ends do not fully match the called genes, so a read error is possible. This sequence joins TRBV11-2 and TRBJ2-3; D is unresolved. Germline CDR1 and CDR2: SGHAT and FQNNGV. The CDR3 has 15 residues. The CDR3 region has the DNA TGTGCCAGCAGCTTAGTGACGAGAAGCACACATACGCAGTATTTT. Translating it yields CASSLVTRSTHTQYF.

A remark on this clonotype: At one of its ends the junction is not consistent with the germline gene, which may arise from a read error. The genes are TRBV6-5 and TRBJ1-1; a possible D gene is TRBD1 (5 bases). The CDR3 sequence is 16 residues long. Germline V gene sequence: CDR1 MNHEY, CDR2 SVGAGI. CDR3 nucleotide sequence: TGTGCCTGCAGTTACGGGGGTAGCGGGAGAGGAACTGAAGCTTTCTTT. This codes for CACSYGGSGRGTEAFF.

This clonotype has only a few counts. At one end the junction does not follow the germline gene, possibly because of a read error. The V and J genes are TRBV28 and TRBJ2-7, with D maybe TRBD1 (5 bases). Per germline, CDR1 MDHEN and CDR2 SYDVKM. The CDR3 runs 15 residues. Here the CDR3 reads CTSSLNPGIGYEQYF. CDR3 bases: TGTACCAGCAGTTTAAACCCAGGGATCGGCTATGAGCAGTACTTC.

Notes on this clonotype: The conserved phenylalanine or tryptophan normally closing the CDR3 is absent here, so this likely arose from a read error. The DNA is omitted, as the CDR3 cannot be located on it reliably, and the CDR3 follows TCRdb's listing. The chain joins TRBV6-5 to TRBJ2-5; the table calls TRBD1, which could not be checked here. Germline V gives CDR1 MNHEY, CDR2 SVGAGI. The CDR3 is 13 amino acids long, termini counted. The CDR3 region is CAGSTDRGLTQCI.

Notes on this clonotype: An end of the junction differs from the germline gene, which may be a read error. The J gene is TRBJ2-7, the V gene TRBV30; D possibly corresponds to TRBD2 (6 bases). Germline V gene lookup returns CDR1 GTSNPN and CDR2 SVGIG (reference sequence). This CDR3 contains 14 residues. The CDR3 DNA reads as TGTGCCTGGACCAGGGCGGGGCCCCCCTACGGGCAGTACTTC. Protein: CAWTRAGPPYGQYF.

With regard to this clonotype: A read error may produce the germline difference seen at one junction end. The chain joins TRBV6-5 to TRBJ2-6, with a weak D call TRBD1 (6 bases). The CDR3 runs to 17 residues. The germline V gene encodes CDR1 MNHEY and CDR2 SVGAGI. CDR3 loop: CASRMGQGARGANVLTF. CDR3 nucleotide sequence: TGTGCCAGCAGGATGGGACAAGGGGCAAGAGGGGCCAACGTCCTGACCTTC.

This clonotype is a singleton in its sample. The chain joins TRBV11-2 to TRBJ1-2, with 7 positions matching TRBD1. Germline V lookup: CDR1 SGHAT, CDR2 FQNNGV. This CDR3 comprises 13 residues. The V gene end was trimmed by 11 bases and the J gene end by 8 bases; junction bases not matched to a gene: 14. The CDR3 spells CAYTQGGGGGYTF. DNA for the CDR3: TGTGCCTACACTCAGGGGGGAGGTGGAGGCTACACCTTC. Drawing the rest from reference TRBV11-2 and TRBJ1-2, the complete variable domain is EAGVAQSPRYKIIEKRQSVAFWCNPISGHATLYWYQQILGQGPKLLIQFQNNGVVDDSQLPKDRFSAERLKGVDSTLKIQPAKLEDSAVYLCAYTQGGGGGYTFGSGTRLTVV.

A word on this clonotype: The conserved final phenylalanine or tryptophan is absent from the CDR3, which likely points to a read error. This sequence joins TRBV9 and TRBJ2-2; 8 bases map to TRBD2. This CDR3 has 13 amino acids. Looked up from germline, CDR1 is SGDLS and CDR2 is YYNGEE. The J segment lost 6 bases and the V segment lost 6 bases, leaving 4 bases of the junction unmatched. The CDR3 DNA follows: TGTGCCAGCAACGCGGGAGGAGCCGGGGAGCTGTTTATT. It yields the protein CASNAGGAGELFI.

This rearrangement joins TRBV5-8 to TRBJ2-1; no definite D call. The V end was cut by 5 bases, the J end by 0 bases, with 12 bases between. Germline assignment: CDR1 SGHTS and CDR2 YDEGEE. CDR3 size: 15 residues. CDR3 nucleotide sequence: TGTGCCAGCAGGTACGGTCAAAGCTCCTACAATGAGCAGTTCTTC. Translation gives CASRYGQSSYNEQFF.

The rearrangement links TRBV29-1 to TRBJ2-1, with 7 positions matching TRBD2. The germline CDR1 and CDR2 sequences are SQVTM and ANQGSEA. J lost 8 bases, V lost 2 bases, and 21 bases had no gene match. The length of the CDR3 is 18 residues. The CDR3 protein is CSVEREQLASLSRHEQFF. The CDR3 DNA sequence: TGCAGCGTTGAAAGGGAACAACTAGCGTCCCTCTCCAGGCATGAGCAGTTCTTC.

This clonotype was seen repeatedly, ten times or more. The genes are TRBV14 and TRBJ1-3; weak D call: TRBD1 (5 bases). Per germline, CDR1 SGHDN and CDR2 FVKESK. CDR3 size: 15 residues. Deletions cut 6 bases from V and 0 bases from J, with 12 bases between. Here the CDR3 DNA reads TGTGCCAGCAGTGGGATTGGGGCCTCTGGAAACACCATATATTTT. This translates into CASSGIGASGNTIYF.